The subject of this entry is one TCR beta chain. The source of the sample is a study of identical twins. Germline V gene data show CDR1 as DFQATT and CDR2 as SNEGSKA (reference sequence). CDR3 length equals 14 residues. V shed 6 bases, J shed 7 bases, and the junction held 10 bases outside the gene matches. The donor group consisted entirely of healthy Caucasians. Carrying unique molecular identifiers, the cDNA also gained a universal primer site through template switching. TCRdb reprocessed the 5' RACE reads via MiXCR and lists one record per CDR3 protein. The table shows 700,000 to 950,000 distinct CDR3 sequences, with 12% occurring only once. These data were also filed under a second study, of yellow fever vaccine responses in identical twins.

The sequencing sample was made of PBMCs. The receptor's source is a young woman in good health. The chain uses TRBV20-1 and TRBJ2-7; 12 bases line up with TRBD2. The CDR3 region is CSAGRLAGVIEQYF. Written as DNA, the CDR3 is TGCAGTGCAGGGAGACTAGCGGGAGTAATAGAGCAGTACTTC.